This T cell receptor beta chain was recovered during a study of shared clonotypes between healthy human individuals (dated by TCRdb to the early 2020s). With regard to the full study: The cohort included three men and two women between 18 and 49 years of age. For each donor, CD4 naive and CD4 memory were each run on three plates, CD8 naive on two plates, and CD8 memory on one plate. To estimate repertoire size and how much clonotype sharing occurs between individuals, the study deeply sequenced the blood TCR repertoires of five or six healthy adults. To increase sequencing depth and limit assay-specific biases, different laboratories used diverse techniques to prepare libraries and sequence TCR repertoires. Each donor's leukapheresis produced roughly between about 0.8 and 8.9 billion PBMCs.

The donors were healthy, HIV-negative adults with no recently reported acute infections or vaccinations. Every donor was a Caucasian adult residing in Nashville, Tennessee, USA. CD4+ T cells were enriched through magnetic negative selection, after which naive cells were positively selected on CD45RA and the remaining negative fraction served as the memory subset. After blood collection by leukapheresis, PBMCs were isolated using Ficoll-Histopaque density gradient centrifugation and then cryopreserved in the vapor phase of liquid nitrogen. Purity and quantity of every magnetically sorted T cell population were checked by analytical flow cytometry. Genomic DNA was isolated from every sorted fraction and measured by UV absorbance on a Nanodrop 2000c. On this clone itself: Its antigen remains undetermined. Per-nucleotide qualities are absent, and no much larger clonotype sits a single base away.

TCR CDR3 regions were amplified from genomic DNA by multiplex PCR using the deep immunoSEQ assay. Genomic DNA extracted from each cell subset was distributed evenly over all wells of several immunoSEQ 96-well plates, and each plate served as one replicate. For sorted subsets, each replicate PCR was loaded with 200 to 250 ng genomic DNA, equivalent to some 27,000 T cell genomes. Purified libraries were quantified with a Qubit 3.0 fluorometer, sized on a Bioanalyzer 2100, and re-quantified with the KAPA Library Quantification kit. Each immunoSEQ 96-well plate was sequenced on its own single-read 150-cycle Illumina NextSeq 550 flow cell. The authors' analysis ran thus. Because the immunoSEQ output held only junctional sequences and lacked quality scores, the filtering could not match the filtering applied to full-length reads. Sequences were annotated with PyIR, a Python wrapper for IgBLAST v1.9, using IMGT germline references to assign V/J genes and CDR3. Any read was removed if the V/J assignment was weak (E-value above 1e-6), the CDR3 was missing, or the read contained stop codons, out-of-frame junctions, or ambiguous translated residues. A V3J clonotype was defined by an identical inferred V gene, J gene, and CDR3 amino acid sequence. To compute the percentage overlap between repertoires, the number of shared unique clonotypes was divided by the size of the smaller repertoire. Repertoire richness was assessed with RTK rarefaction, the Chao1 estimator, and Recon v2.1 estimates of unobserved clonotypes. Generation probabilities were computed with OLGA for all TCRbeta clonotypes obtained by the gDNA method from several donors. TCRdb retrieved this table from immuneACCESS and kept in-frame rearrangements only. Not all clones are present; in checked studies, unresolved V genes account for under half, and no reason is known for the remainder. V and J calls and clone size follow that table, whereas D and trimming were derived from the DNA. The sample includes approximately 2.1 million clones, with more than 85% observed a single time. Of the sample, under 0.45% is held by the ten largest clones.

The CDR1 and CDR2 encoded by the germline V gene (reference sequence) are LNHDA and SQIVND. V was cut back by 4 bases and J by 1 base, leaving a gap of 13 bases between them. The CDR3 measures 15 amino acids from cysteine to phenylalanine. This entry keeps only the CDR3 DNA: 45 bases, framed from base 1. Overall study outcomes, separate from this receptor: Higher generation probabilities were observed for clonotypes shared by all four sorted-subset donors than for non-shared clonotypes. Across a few donors, approximately 5% of naive CD4, roughly 3.4% of naive CD8, around 2.5% of memory CD4, and under 0.45% of memory CD8 clonotypes were shared. Incomplete sequencing was indicated by rarefaction of sorted-subset datasets, despite the large sequencing depth. Because the study included only a small number of donors, the genetic and exposure-history diversity represented was limited. Only blood was sampled, and tissue TCR repertoires likely differ from those in blood. Pairwise subsampling indicated that sequencing depth was expected to affect the degree of clonotype sharing among donors. Naive subsets generally had larger estimated clonotype richness than memory subsets did.

This clonotype was sampled from a man younger than 35 in good health. Some clones in this sample may be carry-over from other donors' samples. The sequencing input was naive CD4+ T cells from PBMCs. According to the study, the label for this sample's cell subset or site signals: CD45RA+ positively selected. This receptor chain uses TRBV19 and TRBJ1-2; tentative D gene TRBD1, with 6 bases matching. The CDR3 region has the sequence CASSKTGTYNYGYTF. The sequence in DNA is TGTGCCAGTAGTAAAACCGGGACATATAACTATGGCTACACCTTC.